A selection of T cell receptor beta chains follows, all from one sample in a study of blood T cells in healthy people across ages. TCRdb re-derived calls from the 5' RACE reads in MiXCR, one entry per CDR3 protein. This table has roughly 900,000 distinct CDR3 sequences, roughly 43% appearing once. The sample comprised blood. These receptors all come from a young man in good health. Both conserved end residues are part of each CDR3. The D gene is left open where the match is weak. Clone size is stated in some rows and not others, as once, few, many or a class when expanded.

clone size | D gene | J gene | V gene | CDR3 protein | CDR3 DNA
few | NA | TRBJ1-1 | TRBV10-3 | CASLGNQNTEAFF | TGTGCCAGCCTAGGAAACCAGAACACTGAAGCTTTCTTT
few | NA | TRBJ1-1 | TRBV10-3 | CAISFQGIEAFF | TGTGCCATCAGTTTTCAGGGAATAGAAGCTTTCTTT
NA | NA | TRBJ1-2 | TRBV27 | CATSRDGRGYTF | TGTGCCACCTCACGGGACGGCCGAGGCTACACCTTC
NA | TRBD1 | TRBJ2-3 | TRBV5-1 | CASSRRTGGSVTDTQYF | TGCGCCAGCAGTCGACGAACAGGGGGCTCGGTCACAGATACGCAGTATTTT
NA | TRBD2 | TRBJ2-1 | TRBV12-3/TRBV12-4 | CASRPLAVTYNEQFF | TGTGCCAGCAGGCCCCTAGCGGTTACCTACAATGAGCAGTTCTTC
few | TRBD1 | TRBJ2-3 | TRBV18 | CASSPGQGLSGTDTQYF | TGTGCCAGCTCACCGGGACAGGGACTGTCTGGCACAGATACGCAGTATTTT
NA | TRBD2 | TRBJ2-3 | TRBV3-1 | CASSSSAGGESTDTQYF | TGTGCCAGCAGCTCAAGCGCGGGGGGGGAGAGCACAGATACGCAGTATTTT
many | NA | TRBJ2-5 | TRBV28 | CASRGSWVSSQETQYF | TGTGCCAGCCGAGGGTCGTGGGTCAGTTCCCAAGAGACCCAGTACTTC
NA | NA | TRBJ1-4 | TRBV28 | CASSSSAGTANEKLFF | TGTGCCAGCAGTTCCTCGGCCGGGACGGCTAATGAAAAACTGTTTTTT
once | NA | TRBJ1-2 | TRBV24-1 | CATGGWGGEGYTF | TGTGCCACCGGGGGATGGGGAGGAGAAGGCTACACCTTC
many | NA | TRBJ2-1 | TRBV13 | CASSASVSSYNEQFF | TGTGCCAGCAGCGCGTCAGTAAGCTCCTACAATGAGCAGTTCTTC
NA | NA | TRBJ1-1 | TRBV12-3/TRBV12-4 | CASSPGEVAFF | TGTGCCAGCAGCCCAGGGGAAGTGGCTTTCTTT
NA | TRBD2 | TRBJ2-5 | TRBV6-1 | CASSEGAGAQETQYF | TGTGCCAGCAGTGAAGGGGCGGGAGCCCAAGAGACCCAGTACTTC
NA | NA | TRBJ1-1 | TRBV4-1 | CASSPSTANTEAFF | TGCGCCAGCAGCCCGTCGACCGCGAACACTGAAGCTTTCTTT
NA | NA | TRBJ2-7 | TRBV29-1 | CSVEPVGQIYEQYF | TGCAGCGTTGAACCGGTAGGACAGATCTACGAGCAGTACTTC
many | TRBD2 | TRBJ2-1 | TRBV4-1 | CATGSGASYNEQFF | TGCGCCACCGGTAGCGGGGCCTCCTACAATGAGCAGTTCTTC
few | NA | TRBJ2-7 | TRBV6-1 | CASIPQGPRDEQYF | TGTGCCAGCATCCCCCAGGGACCGAGGGACGAGCAGTACTTC
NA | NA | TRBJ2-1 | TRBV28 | CASNTADTNEQFF | TGTGCCAGCAACACAGCTGACACCAATGAGCAGTTCTTC
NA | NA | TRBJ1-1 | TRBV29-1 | CSVGYGEAFF | TGCAGCGTTGGTTACGGTGAAGCTTTCTTT
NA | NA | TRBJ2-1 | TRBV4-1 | CASSQDMGGNEQFF | TGCGCCAGCAGCCAAGACATGGGGGGCAATGAGCAGTTCTTC
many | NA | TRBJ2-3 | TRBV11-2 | CASSRGAGTDTQYF | TGTGCCAGCAGTCGGGGAGCGGGCACAGATACGCAGTATTTT
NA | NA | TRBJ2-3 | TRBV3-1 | CASSQGTPNTDTQYF | TGTGCCAGCAGCCAAGGGACTCCTAATACAGATACGCAGTATTTT